The present T cell receptor beta chain was sequenced within a study of T-cell reconstitution after alpha-beta-depleted transplantation in children (dated by TCRdb to 2016 to 2017). Regarding the research as a whole: T-cell immune reconstitution after TCRalphabeta/CD19-depleted allogeneic hematopoietic cell transplantation in children was quantitatively tracked in the study by means of TCR repertoire profiling.

The treatment or condition label for this specimen denotes: allogeneic hematopoietic cell transplantation with graft depleted of TCRalphabeta T cells and CD19 B cells. The transplant recipients were children given TCRalphabeta/CD19-depleted allogeneic hematopoietic cell grafts. The investigation overall reported the following: In some patients, high TCRbeta diversity at day 60 was attributed to recipient T cells and intrathymic progenitors that had survived conditioning. Hyperexpanded clone frequencies declined over subsequent months; after one year, T-cell counts and TCRbeta diversity were mostly attributed to newly produced T cells. Apparently early alphabetaT-cell count recovery about two months after transplant reportedly relied on only several hundred rapidly expanded clones derived from non-depleted graft cells.

Library preparation was by PCR. The data were produced on an Illumina HiSeq 2500. To normalize quantification of the TCRbeta repertoire, the TCR libraries were built with molecular barcoding that relied on unique molecular identifiers. Clones were called with MiXCR by TCRdb after fastp trimmed the public reads at Q25, and only in-frame beta chains were retained. CDR3 protein duplicates are merged, each entry listing the most common genes and DNA. The sample records 550,000 to 800,000 distinct CDR3 sequences, about 12% of which are singletons. The ten largest clonotypes hold around 0.79% of the sample. At least ten counts were recorded for this clonotype. What antigen it recognizes has not been identified. No clone much larger than this one lies a single base away; base qualities are absent. The V and J ends are trimmed by 3 bases and 3 bases, leaving 3 bases between them. In the germline V gene, CDR1 corresponds to SQVTM and CDR2 to ANQGSEA. Including cysteine and phenylalanine, the CDR3 has 10 amino acids. CDR3 DNA only is kept here, 30 bases in frame from base 1.

Recombination linked TRBV29-1 to TRBJ2-7; the D gene is unclear. The material was PBMCs, obtained before TCRalphabeta/CD19-depleted stem cell transplant. This TCR derives from a girl aged 2-9 years with congenital amegakaryocytic thrombocytopenia, due to receive a stem cell transplant. At the DNA level, the sequence is TGCAGCGTTGACAGCTACGAGCAGTACTTC. Its product reads: CSVDSYEQYF.